Listed below are T cell receptor beta chains from one sample, sequenced in a study of blood T cell repertoires in COVID-19. Assay used: immunoSEQ multiplex PCR; TCRdb lists only in-frame clones, some missing. The repertoire holds tens of thousands of clones, with about nine tenths as singletons. Sequencing input: peripheral blood. Source of these receptors: an elderly woman with acute or convalescent COVID-19. Both conserved end residues are part of each CDR3. Fields, in order: J gene, D gene, V gene, clone size, CDR3 DNA, CDR3 protein. A D gene is named only where the DNA matches it firmly. Rows give clone size only sometimes, using once, few, many, or a class for an expanded clone.

J: TRBJ2-3
D: TRBD1
V: TRBV5-1
size: NA
DNA: TGCGCCAGCAGGAACCTACAGGGGGCGCACACAGATACGCAGTATTTT
CDR3: CASRNLQGAHTDTQYF

J: TRBJ1-4
D: TRBD1
V: TRBV11-2
size: NA
DNA: TGTGCCAGCAGCTGGCGACAGGGGGCTGGGGAAAAACTGTTTTTT
CDR3: CASSWRQGAGEKLFF

J: TRBJ2-7
D: TRBD2
V: TRBV11-2
size: once
DNA: TGTGCCAGCAGCTTAGTCGGGGCTAGCGGGAGTTACGAGCAGTACTTC
CDR3: CASSLVGASGSYEQYF

J: TRBJ1-4
D: TRBD1
V: TRBV19
size: NA
DNA: TGTGCCAGTAGTCCTATAGACAGGGATGACGAAAAACTGTTTTTT
CDR3: CASSPIDRDDEKLFF

J: TRBJ2-3
D: TRBD2
V: TRBV18
size: NA
DNA: TGTGCCAGCTCACCACGGCTAGCGGGAGACGGTCGCACAGATACGCAGTATTTT
CDR3: CASSPRLAGDGRTDTQYF

J: TRBJ1-6
D: TRBD1
V: TRBV7-9
size: NA
DNA: TGTGCCAGCAGCCCAGACAGGGGTAATTCACCCCTCCACTTT
CDR3: CASSPDRGNSPLHF

J: TRBJ1-4
D: NA
V: TRBV5-5
size: once
DNA: TGTGCCAGCAGCTCGACCTTGGGGGCCGGTAATGAAAAACTGTTTTTT
CDR3: CASSSTLGAGNEKLFF

J: TRBJ2-4
D: NA
V: TRBV7-2
size: once
DNA: TGTGCCAGCAGCCTTCAGGGGAACGCCAAAAACATTCAGTACTTC
CDR3: CASSLQGNAKNIQYF

J: TRBJ2-3
D: NA
V: TRBV5-1
size: NA
DNA: TGCGCCAGCAGCTTCGATGGGGCCCGCACAGATACGCAGTATTTT
CDR3: CASSFDGARTDTQYF

J: TRBJ1-5
D: NA
V: TRBV7-2
size: NA
DNA: TGTGCCAGCAGCTCCGGCGGCAGGGCGAGCAATCAGCCCCAGCATTTT
CDR3: CASSSGGRASNQPQHF

J: TRBJ2-3
D: NA
V: TRBV2
size: NA
DNA: TGTGCCAGCAGTGGGACTGCTTTTGGGCAGTATTTT
CDR3: CASSGTAFGQYF

J: TRBJ1-6
D: NA
V: TRBV3-1/TRBV3-2
size: few
DNA: TGTGCCAGCAGCCAAGAGATCGGGGTTCCATCTTCACCCCTCCACTTT
CDR3: CASSQEIGVPSSPLHF

J: TRBJ1-6
D: TRBD1
V: TRBV5-1
size: NA
DNA: TGCGCCAGCAGCTTGGATGGACAGGGTGGTTCACCCCTCCACTTT
CDR3: CASSLDGQGGSPLHF

J: TRBJ2-3
D: NA
V: TRBV14
size: NA
DNA: TGTGCCAGCAACCGTCAGGGAGGAGATACGCAGTATTTT
CDR3: CASNRQGGDTQYF

J: TRBJ1-5
D: NA
V: TRBV9
size: NA
DNA: TGTGCCAGCAGCGCGGGTCCTTATAGCAATCAGCCCCAGCATTTT
CDR3: CASSAGPYSNQPQHF

J: TRBJ1-5
D: NA
V: TRBV18
size: once
DNA: TGTGCCAGCTCACCATTCTCAGGGGCCAATCAGCCCCAGCATTTT
CDR3: CASSPFSGANQPQHF